The 8 T cell receptor beta chains below all came from one sample that was sequenced in a study of OX40 agonist ivuxolimab in advanced cancers. Method: immunoSEQ multiplex PCR; TCRdb's copy keeps in-frame clones and lacks some. The sample has 35,000 to 45,000 clones; around 91% are singletons. Sequenced here: CD4+ or CD8+ T cells sorted from blood, sampled in a trial of the OX40 agonist ivuxolimab. These receptor sequences come from an adult with an advanced solid tumor such as melanoma, head and neck, liver or kidney cancer.

The chain links TRBV6-1 to TRBJ1-4; D possibly corresponds to TRBD1 (6 bases). The CDR3 runs to 17 residues. CDR1 is MNHNS, CDR2 SASEGT, per germline. Deletions cut 4 bases from V and 7 bases from J, with 22 bases between. CDR3 residues: CASSATTGTTGAEKLFF. The CDR3 region has the DNA TGTGCCAGCAGTGCCACTACAGGGACCACGGGGGCTGAAAAACTGTTTTTT.

J is TRBJ1-2 and V is TRBV4-3, with 10 bases lining up with TRBD1. Trimming cost V 0 bases and J 4 bases; bases outside gene matches: 5. Germline assignment: CDR1 LGHNA and CDR2 YSLEER. The CDR3 runs to 16 residues. CDR3 DNA sequence: TGCGCCAGCAGCCAAGATCTCAGGACAGGGGGCTATGGCTACACCTTC. It is translated as CASSQDLRTGGYGYTF.

The V and J genes are TRBV11-2 and TRBJ1-2, with D possibly matching TRBD1 (6 bases). The CDR3 covers 17 residues. The ends were cut back, 0 bases at V and 1 base at J, with 15 bases in the middle. The germline CDR1 and CDR2 sequences are SGHAT and FQNNGV. This chain's CDR3 is CASSLDAGDGVNYGYTF. The CDR3 region has the DNA TGTGCCAGCAGCTTAGATGCAGGGGACGGTGTTAACTATGGCTACACCTTC.

This sequence joins TRBV7-7 and TRBJ1-1; D gene unclear. Germline V lookup: CDR1 SSHAT, CDR2 FNYEAQ (reference sequence). The CDR3 totals 14 residues. In nucleotides, the CDR3 is TGTGCTAGAAACCACCGGGCAGGCAACACTGAAGCTTTCTTT. This codes for CARNHRAGNTEAFF.

This clone is a singleton in its sample. Within the sample, other DNA sequences also encode this same CDR3. The V call is TRBV18, the J call TRBJ2-3; no clear D. V was clipped by 3 bases and J by 0 bases, with 1 base between them. The CDR3 has 12 residues. CDR1 is KGHSH and CDR2 is LQKENI in the germline V gene. The CDR3 here is CASSPSTDTQYF. CDR3 coding DNA: TGTGCCAGCTCACCGAGCACAGATACGCAGTATTTT.

V is TRBV18 and J is TRBJ1-5; D ambiguous. CDR1 is KGHSH and CDR2 is LQKENI in the germline V gene. V lost 4 bases to trimming and J lost 1 base, with 14 bases between them. This CDR3 is 16 amino acids long. Written as DNA, the CDR3 is TGTGCCAGCTCACTCGGTTCCCTATCGAGCAATCAGCCCCAGCATTTT. Translated: CASSLGSLSSNQPQHF. Drawing the rest from reference TRBV18 and TRBJ1-5, the complete variable domain is NAGVMQNPRHLVRRRGQEARLRCSPMKGHSHVYWYRQLPEEGLKFMVYLQKENIIDESGMPKERFSAEFPKEGPSILRIQQVVRGDSAAYFCASSLGSLSSNQPQHFGDGTRLSIL.

This rearrangement joins TRBV7-9 to TRBJ2-2; D is unresolved. Germline V gene data show CDR1 as SEHNR and CDR2 as FQNEAQ (reference sequence). This CDR3 has 14 residues. V lost 5 bases, J lost 4 bases, and 11 bases lay in between. CDR3 sequence reads: CASSALRTTGELFF. The CDR3 DNA sequence: TGTGCCAGCAGCGCCCTTAGAACCACCGGGGAGCTGTTTTTT. Drawing the rest from reference TRBV7-9 and TRBJ2-2, the complete variable domain is DTGVSQNPRHKITKRGQNVTFRCDPISEHNRLYWYRQTLGQGPEFLTYFQNEAQLEKSRLLSDRFSAERPKGSFSTLEIQRTEQGDSAMYLCASSALRTTGELFFGEGSRLTVL.

The chain couples TRBV7-9 to TRBJ2-1; D not resolved. The ends were cut back, 2 bases at V and 4 bases at J, with 9 bases in the middle. Germline-derived CDR1 and CDR2 are SEHNR and FQNEAQ (reference sequence). The CDR3 extends over 14 amino acids. CDR3 DNA: TGTGCCAGCAGCTTAATGTGGGCATACAATGAGCAGTTCTTC. Amino acids: CASSLMWAYNEQFF.